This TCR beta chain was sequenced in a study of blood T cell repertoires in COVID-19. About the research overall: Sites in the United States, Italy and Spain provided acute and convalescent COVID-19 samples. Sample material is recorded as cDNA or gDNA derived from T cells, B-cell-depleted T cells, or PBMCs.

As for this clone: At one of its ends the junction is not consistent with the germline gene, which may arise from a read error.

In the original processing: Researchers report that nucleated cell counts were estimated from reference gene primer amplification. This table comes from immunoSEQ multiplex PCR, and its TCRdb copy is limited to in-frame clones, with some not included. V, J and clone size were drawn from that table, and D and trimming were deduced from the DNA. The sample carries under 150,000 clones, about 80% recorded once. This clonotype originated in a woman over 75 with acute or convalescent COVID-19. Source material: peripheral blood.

The CDR3: CASSLGLAGGDTQYF. CDR3 nucleotides: TGTGCTAGCAGCTTAGGTCTAGCGGGAGGAGATACGCAGTATTTT. The chain joins TRBV7-7 to TRBJ2-3, with TRBD2 identical over 11 bases. The germline CDR1 and CDR2 sequences are SSHAT and FNYEAQ (reference sequence). The CDR3 sequence is 15 residues long. Drawing the rest from reference TRBV7-7 and TRBJ2-3, the complete variable domain is GAGVSQSPRYKVTKRGQDVTLRCDPISSHATLYWYQQALGQGPEFLTYFNYEAQPDKSGLPSDRFSAERPEGSISTLTIQRTEQRDSAMYRCASSLGLAGGDTQYFGPGTRLTVL.